This TCR beta chain was found in a study of blood T cell repertoires in COVID-19. Study at large: Samples came from the United States, Italy and Spain, spanning acute and convalescent COVID-19.

The J segment lost 3 bases and the V segment lost 4 bases, leaving 6 bases of the junction unmatched. The germline V gene has CDR1 SGHDN and CDR2 FVKESK. The CDR3 consists of 15 residues. Repertoires were generated with immunoSEQ multiplex PCR, while TCRdb's copy carries only in-frame clones and drops some. The table records around 200,000 clones, just under 90% of them present only once. The sequenced material came from PBMCs or T cells enriched from blood (not recorded which). This rearrangement joins TRBV14 to TRBJ2-5; TRBD1 matches at 9 bases. This TCR derives from a man aged 30 to 45 who had recovered from COVID-19. The CDR3 protein is CASSRWDREKETQYF. The CDR3 nucleotides are TGTGCCAGCAGCCGATGGGACAGGGAGAAAGAGACCCAGTACTTC.